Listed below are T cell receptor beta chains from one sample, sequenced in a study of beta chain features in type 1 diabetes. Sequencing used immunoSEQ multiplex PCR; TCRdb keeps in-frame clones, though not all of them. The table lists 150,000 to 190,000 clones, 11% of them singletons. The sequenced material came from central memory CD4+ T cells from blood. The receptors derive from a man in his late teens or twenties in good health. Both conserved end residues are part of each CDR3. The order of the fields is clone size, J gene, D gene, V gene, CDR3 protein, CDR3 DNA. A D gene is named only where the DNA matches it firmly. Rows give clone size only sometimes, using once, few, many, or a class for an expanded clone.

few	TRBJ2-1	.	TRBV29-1	CSVAIYNEQFF	TGCAGCGTTGCCATTTACAATGAGCAGTTCTTC
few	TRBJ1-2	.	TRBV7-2	CASSLDPGANYGYTF	TGTGCCAGCAGCTTAGACCCAGGAGCCAACTATGGCTACACCTTC
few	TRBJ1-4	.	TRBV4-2	CASSLQGDNEKLFF	TGTGCCAGCAGCCTACAAGGGGATAATGAAAAACTGTTTTTT
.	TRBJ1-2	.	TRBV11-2	CASSLYSNYGYTF	TGTGCCAGCAGCTTGTACAGTAACTATGGCTACACCTTC
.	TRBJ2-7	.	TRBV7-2	CASRLTYEQYF	TGTGCCAGCAGGCTAACCTACGAGCAGTACTTC
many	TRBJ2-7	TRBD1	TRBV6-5	CASSSRLTGGGEQYF	TGTGCCAGCAGTTCCCGACTGACAGGGGGCGGCGAGCAGTACTTC
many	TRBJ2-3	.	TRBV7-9	CASSSPSGYTDTQYF	TGTGCCAGCAGCTCTCCCAGCGGGTACACAGATACGCAGTATTTT
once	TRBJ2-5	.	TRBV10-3	CAISEQGETQYF	TGTGCCATCAGTGAGCAGGGTGAGACCCAGTACTTC
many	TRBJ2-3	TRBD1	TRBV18	CASSPDRVADTQYF	TGTGCCAGCTCTCCCGACAGGGTCGCAGATACGCAGTATTTT
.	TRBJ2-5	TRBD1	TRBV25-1	CASSEDRARQETQYF	TGTGCCAGCAGTGAAGACAGGGCCAGGCAAGAGACCCAGTACTTC
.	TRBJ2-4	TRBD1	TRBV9	CARSATTGERDIQYF	TGTGCCCGCAGCGCAACAACAGGGGAGAGGGACATTCAGTACTTC
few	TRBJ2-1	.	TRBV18	CASSLRPGPPGDEQFF	TGTGCCAGCTCACTGAGACCGGGCCCTCCTGGCGATGAGCAGTTCTTC
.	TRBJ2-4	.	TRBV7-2	CASKPGAPKNIQYF	TGTGCCAGCAAGCCCGGGGCGCCCAAAAACATTCAGTACTTC
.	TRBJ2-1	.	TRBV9	CASSVEGSAYNEQFF	TGTGCCAGCAGCGTAGAGGGGAGCGCCTACAATGAGCAGTTCTTC
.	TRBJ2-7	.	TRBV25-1	CASSPRDEQYF	TGTGCCAGCAGCCCCAGGGACGAGCAGTACTTC
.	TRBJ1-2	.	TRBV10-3	CAISGGANYGYTF	TGTGCCATCAGTGGGGGAGCTAACTATGGCTACACCTTC
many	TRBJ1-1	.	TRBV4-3	CASSQEGGWGTEAFF	TGCGCCAGCAGCCAAGAGGGGGGCTGGGGCACTGAAGCTTTCTTT
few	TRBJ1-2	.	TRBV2	CASSDRRGGYTF	TGTGCCAGCAGTGATAGACGCGGCGGCTACACCTTC
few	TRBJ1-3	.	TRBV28	CASSLTGNTIYF	TGTGCCAGCAGTTTAACCGGAAACACCATATATTTT
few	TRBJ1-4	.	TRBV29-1	CSGAEGIREKLFF	TGCAGCGGTGCAGAGGGGATACGTGAAAAACTGTTTTTT
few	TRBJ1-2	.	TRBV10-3	CAISEQGAYGYTF	TGTGCCATCAGTGAACAGGGTGCCTATGGCTACACCTTC
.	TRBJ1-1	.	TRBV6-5	CASLARGRDIEAFF	TGTGCCAGCCTCGCGCGGGGGCGAGACATCGAAGCTTTCTTT
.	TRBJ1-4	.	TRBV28	CASSRSTQGEKLFF	TGTGCCAGCAGTCGCTCGACCCAAGGTGAAAAACTGTTTTTT
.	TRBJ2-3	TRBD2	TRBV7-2	CASSYTSGRGRDTQYF	TGTGCCAGCAGCTACACGAGCGGGAGGGGCCGAGATACGCAGTATTTT
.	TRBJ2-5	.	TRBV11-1	CASSVDRETQYF	TGTGCCAGCAGCGTAGACCGAGAGACCCAGTACTTC
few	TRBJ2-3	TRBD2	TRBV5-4	CASSLQASGLGSDTQYF	TGTGCCAGCAGCTTGCAGGCTAGCGGGTTAGGGTCCGATACGCAGTATTTT